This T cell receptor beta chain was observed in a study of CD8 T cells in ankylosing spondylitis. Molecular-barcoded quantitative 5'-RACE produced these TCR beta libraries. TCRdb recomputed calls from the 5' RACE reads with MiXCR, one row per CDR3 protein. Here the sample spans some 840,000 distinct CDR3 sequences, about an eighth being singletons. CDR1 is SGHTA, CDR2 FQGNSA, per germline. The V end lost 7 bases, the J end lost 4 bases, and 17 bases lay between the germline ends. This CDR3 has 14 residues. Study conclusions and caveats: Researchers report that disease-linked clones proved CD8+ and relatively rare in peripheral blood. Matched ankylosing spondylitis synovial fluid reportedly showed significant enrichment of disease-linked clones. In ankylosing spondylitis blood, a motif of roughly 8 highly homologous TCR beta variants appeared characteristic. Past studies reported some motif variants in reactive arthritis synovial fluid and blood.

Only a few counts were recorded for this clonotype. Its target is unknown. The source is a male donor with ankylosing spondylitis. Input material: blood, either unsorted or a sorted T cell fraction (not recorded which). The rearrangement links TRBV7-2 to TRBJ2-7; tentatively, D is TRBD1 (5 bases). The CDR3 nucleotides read TGTGCCAGCACCTCGACAGCCGGAATTTACGAGCAGTACTTC. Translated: CASTSTAGIYEQYF.